This TCR beta chain was profiled in a study of blood T cell repertoires in COVID-19. The ends lost 5 bases at V and 4 bases at J; junction bases unmatched: 4. The length of the CDR3 is 15 residues. Germline V gene lookup returns CDR1 MNHEY and CDR2 SVGAGI. Generated by immunoSEQ multiplex PCR, the TCRdb table keeps only in-frame clones and is missing some. The table shows roughly 150,000 clones, with 85% to 95% occurring only once. J is TRBJ1-5 and V is TRBV6-5, with 11 bases that match TRBD1. Sequencing input: peripheral blood. The clonotype originates from a woman in her sixties or seventies with COVID-19, enrolled during active disease. CDR3 loop: CASSRGTGGNQPQHF. As DNA, the CDR3 is TGTGCCAGCAGTCGCGGGACAGGGGGGAATCAGCCCCAGCATTTT.